This TCR beta chain was identified in a study of blood T cell repertoires in COVID-19. Study in general: Acute and convalescent COVID-19 specimens originated in the United States, Italy and Spain. T cells, B-cell-depleted T cells, or PBMCs provided the cDNA or gDNA that served as material.

V lost 0 bases and J lost 5; bases outside the gene matches: 7. CDR1 is MNHEY, CDR2 SVGAGI, per germline. The CDR3 sequence is 16 residues long. Study processing details: The authors estimated nucleated cell counts from reference gene primer amplification. Libraries were prepared by immunoSEQ multiplex PCR; TCRdb keeps only in-frame clonotypes and omits some of them. The V and J calls and clone size come from that table; D and trimming were worked out from the DNA. The sample consists of 60,000 to 70,000 clones, approximately 90% of them appearing once. Sequencing used peripheral blood. The chain employs TRBV6-5 and TRBJ1-1; 9 bases are shared with TRBD1. The receptor comes from an older woman with acute or convalescent COVID-19. The CDR3 DNA reads TGTGCCAGCAGTTACTCGGTCGGACAGGGGTATACTGAAGCTTTCTTT. This translates into CASSYSVGQGYTEAFF.